A single sample is the source of the 29 T cell receptor beta chains below, sequenced in a study of shared clonotypes between healthy human individuals. Clones were sequenced by immunoSEQ multiplex PCR, and TCRdb holds only the in-frame ones, with some missing. The sample includes about 2.3 million clones, under 95% of them seen just once. Sequenced sample: naive CD4+ T cells from PBMCs. Subset reported: CD45RA+ positively selected. The receptor set was obtained from a man between 18 and 35 years old in good health. Some clones in this sample may be carry-over from other donors' samples.

This chain uses TRBV11-1 with TRBJ2-7; 7 positions match TRBD1. Trimming at V came to 5 bases and at J to 2 bases, leaving 9 bases not matched to a gene. This CDR3 contains 15 residues. Germline lookup yields CDR1 SGHAT and CDR2 FQDESV (reference sequence). The CDR3, as DNA: TGTGCCAGCAGCCCGATGACAGGGAAGACCTACGAGCAGTACTTC. The encoded protein is CASSPMTGKTYEQYF. Combining the CDR3 with reference TRBV11-1 and TRBJ2-7 gives the whole variable domain EAEVAQSPRYKITEKSQAVAFWCDPISGHATLYWYRQILGQGPELLVQFQDESVVDDSQLPKDRFSAERLKGVDSTLKIQPAELGDSAMYLCASSPMTGKTYEQYFGPGTRLTVT.

The chain employs TRBV9 and TRBJ2-5; 11 nucleotides line up with TRBD2. With 3 bases clipped from V and 5 bases from J, the junction kept 3 bases outside the gene matches. The CDR3 sequence is 14 residues long. Germline values: CDR1 SGDLS, CDR2 YYNGEE. CDR3: CASSGTSGWETQYF. CDR3 DNA sequence: TGTGCCAGCAGCGGGACTAGCGGGTGGGAGACCCAGTACTTC.

V usage is TRBV4-1 and J usage is TRBJ2-7, with D perhaps matching TRBD1 (6 bases). The CDR3 totals 14 residues. Germline loops: CDR1 MGHRA, CDR2 YSYEKL. Trimming left V 1 base short and J 6 bases short, with 13 bases between. The CDR3 region is CASSQVPGVGEQYF. The CDR3 region has the DNA TGCGCCAGCAGCCAAGTCCCAGGGGTAGGCGAGCAGTACTTC.

The chain has TRBV5-1 and TRBJ1-1; possible D gene TRBD1, 5 bases. The CDR3 is 15 amino acids. Looked up from germline, CDR1 is SGHRS and CDR2 is YFSETQ. Trimming pared 0 bases from V and 0 bases from J, leaving 9 bases between. The CDR3 nucleotides are TGCGCCAGCAGCTTGGGGACACCATTGAACACTGAAGCTTTCTTT. Protein sequence: CASSLGTPLNTEAFF.

In this sample, this clone turned up once. This chain links TRBV14 with TRBJ2-3; 11 bases map to TRBD2. V shed 4 bases, J shed 6 bases, and the junction held 12 bases outside the gene matches. This CDR3 region has 17 residues. Germline values: CDR1 SGHDN, CDR2 FVKESK. CDR3 nucleotide sequence: TGTGCCAGCAGCCCAGAACCGGGACTAGCGGAGGGGGATACGCAGTATTTT. Translation: CASSPEPGLAEGDTQYF.

The chain links TRBV5-1 to TRBJ1-1; no clear D gene. The CDR3 totals 15 residues. Germline V gives CDR1 SGHRS, CDR2 YFSETQ. With 4 bases removed from V and 3 bases from J, the gap between germline ends came to 16 bases. The CDR3 DNA sequence: TGCGCCAGCAGCACCGTCGGCGTTCCGGACACTGAAGCTTTCTTT. Amino acid sequence: CASSTVGVPDTEAFF.

This clone was found once. J is TRBJ2-1 and V is TRBV28, with a possible D match to TRBD2 (5 bases). Trimming removed 4 bases from V and 3 bases from J, with 13 bases in between. The germline V gene has CDR1 MDHEN and CDR2 SYDVKM. This CDR3 has 15 residues. CDR3 protein: CASSYPGKVYNEQFF. The CDR3 bases are TGTGCCAGCAGTTACCCGGGAAAAGTCTACAATGAGCAGTTCTTC.

The chain carries TRBV18 and TRBJ2-5; the D is unclear. Looked up from germline, CDR1 is KGHSH and CDR2 is LQKENI. Trimming cost V 6 bases and J 0 bases, with 17 bases left between them. The CDR3 runs to 16 residues. CDR3 in DNA: TGTGCCAGCTCGCCATCCATGCGCTTGTACCAAGAGACCCAGTACTTC. This sequence encodes CASSPSMRLYQETQYF.

The chain couples TRBV9 to TRBJ2-5; TRBD2 aligns across 14 bases. J was trimmed by 4 bases and V by 4 bases; bases with no gene match: 3. The CDR3 totals 15 residues. Germline CDR1 and CDR2: SGDLS and YYNGEE. The CDR3 here is CASSPGLAGGETQYF. As DNA, the CDR3 is TGTGCCAGCAGCCCTGGACTAGCGGGAGGAGAGACCCAGTACTTC.

For this clone: Other DNA sequences in the same sample also yield this CDR3. The chain is built from TRBV9 and TRBJ2-7; 9 bases align to TRBD1. The CDR3 has 15 residues. V was pared by 2 bases and J by 0 bases, with 3 bases of the junction left unmatched. Germline values: CDR1 SGDLS, CDR2 YYNGEE. This CDR3 reads CASSVGQGYSYEQYF. For the CDR3, the DNA is TGTGCCAGCAGCGTCGGACAGGGGTACTCCTACGAGCAGTACTTC.

This chain links TRBV13 with TRBJ2-7; D is possibly TRBD2 (5 bases). V was shortened by 0 bases and J by 6 bases, with 18 bases between the two germline ends. The CDR3 extends over 16 amino acids. Germline values: CDR1 PRHDT, CDR2 FYEKMQ (reference sequence). CDR3 sequence: CASSLGFREVRGEQYF. The CDR3 DNA reads as TGTGCCAGCAGCTTAGGTTTTCGGGAAGTTCGGGGCGAGCAGTACTTC.

As regards this clone: Other DNA sequences in this specimen translate into the identical CDR3. The chain has TRBV5-1 and TRBJ2-7; 8 positions match TRBD1. The germline V gene encodes CDR1 SGHRS and CDR2 YFSETQ. The junction had 6 bases not matched to a gene; V was cut back by 0 bases and J by 7 bases. There are 14 residues in the CDR3. The CDR3: CASSLGGQGGEQYF. The DNA of the CDR3 is TGCGCCAGCAGCTTGGGAGGACAGGGCGGAGAGCAGTACTTC.

Comment on this clone: The sample holds other DNA sequences that translate to the same CDR3. The chain is built from TRBV18 and TRBJ2-7; no clear D gene. V was trimmed by 0 bases and J by 1 base, leaving 4 bases between them. The CDR3 runs 13 residues. Looked up from germline, CDR1 is KGHSH and CDR2 is LQKENI. The CDR3 spells CASSPPGSYEQYF. CDR3 in DNA: TGTGCCAGCTCACCACCGGGTTCCTACGAGCAGTACTTC.

The chain carries TRBV7-2 and TRBJ2-5, with D unresolved. Trimming pared 7 bases from V and 5 bases from J, leaving 14 bases between. There are 13 residues in the CDR3. Germline values: CDR1 SGHTA, CDR2 FQGNSA. The CDR3 sequence: CASTAYISETQYF. For the CDR3, the DNA is TGTGCCAGCACAGCTTATATAAGTGAGACCCAGTACTTC.

The chain carries TRBV13 and TRBJ1-5, with D possibly TRBD1 on 5 matching bases. Germline CDR1 is PRHDT and CDR2 is FYEKMQ (reference sequence). V lost 5 bases to trimming and J lost 2 bases, with 10 bases between them. The CDR3 has 14 residues. The CDR3 loop is CASSRRGGNQPQHF. CDR3 nucleotides: TGTGCCAGCAGCCGTCGAGGGGGCAATCAGCCCCAGCATTTT.

Here the CDR3 reads CASSLLGASTGELFF. DNA of the CDR3: TGTGCCAGCAGCTTACTGGGGGCGTCCACCGGGGAGCTGTTTTTT. The genes are TRBV7-9 and TRBJ2-2; possibly TRBD1 for D (6 bases). CDR1 is SEHNR and CDR2 is FQNEAQ in the germline V gene (reference sequence). The CDR3 covers 15 residues. The germline V and J ends were trimmed by 2 bases and 4 bases, with 11 bases remaining between them.

This chain connects TRBV7-9 to TRBJ2-2; TRBD2 matches at 12 bases. The CDR3 loop spans 19 amino acids. V lost 2 bases and J lost 0; bases outside the gene matches: 7. The V gene's germline CDR1 is SEHNR and CDR2 FQNEAQ (reference sequence). CDR3 nucleotide sequence: TGTGCCAGCAGCTTAAGTGGACTAGCGGGGTATTCGAACACCGGGGAGCTGTTTTTT. The encoded protein is CASSLSGLAGYSNTGELFF. Supplemented by reference TRBV7-9 and TRBJ2-2, the full variable domain reads DTGVSQNPRHKITKRGQNVTFRCDPISEHNRLYWYRQTLGQGPEFLTYFQNEAQLEKSRLLSDRFSAERPKGSFSTLEIQRTEQGDSAMYLCASSLSGLAGYSNTGELFFGEGSRLTVL.

The rearrangement joins TRBV6-1 to TRBJ2-1; D may be TRBD1 or TRBD2 (5 bases each). Germline loops: CDR1 MNHNS, CDR2 SASEGT. V was shortened by 2 bases and J by 10 bases, with 15 bases between the two germline ends. This CDR3 spans 14 amino acids. As DNA, the CDR3 is TGTGCCAGCAGTGAAACCGGGTCGGGACGGGAGCAGTTCTTC. Protein sequence: CASSETGSGREQFF.

This clone was recorded once. This chain connects TRBV9 to TRBJ2-1; 11 positions match TRBD2. The CDR3 contains 14 residues. CDR1 and CDR2 from the germline V gene are SGDLS and YYNGEE. V lost 4 bases, J lost 10 bases, and 7 bases stayed unmatched. CDR3 coding DNA: TGTGCCAGCAGCCTGACTAGCGGGAAGATCGAGCAGTTCTTC. As protein: CASSLTSGKIEQFF.

The chain combines TRBV28 with TRBJ2-2; 7 nucleotides agree with TRBD2. The germline V gene has CDR1 MDHEN and CDR2 SYDVKM. V shed 6 bases and J 5 bases; nucleotides not matched to a gene: 3. The CDR3 covers 13 residues. CDR3 coding DNA: TGTGCCAGCAGGAGGGAGGGTACCGGGGAGCTGTTTTTT. It yields the protein CASRREGTGELFF.

This clone has just one count. V is TRBV5-8 and J is TRBJ2-7; D gene ambiguous. Per germline, CDR1 SGHTS and CDR2 YDEGEE. Trimming left V 1 base short and J 5 bases short, with 10 bases between. This CDR3 is built from 13 residues. CDR3 bases: TGTGCCAGCAGCTTGATCCGGATAAACGAGCAGTACTTC. Protein product: CASSLIRINEQYF. Full variable domain (remainder filled in from reference TRBV5-8 and TRBJ2-7): EAGVTQSPTHLIKTRGQQATLRCSPISGHTSVYWYQQALGLGLQFLLWYDEGEERNRGNFPPRFSGRQFPNYSSELNVNALELEDSALYLCASSLIRINEQYFGPGTRLTVT.

This rearrangement joins TRBV12-5 to TRBJ2-5; D unclear. Trimming shortened V by 5 bases and J by 4 bases, and 8 bases separated the two germline ends. Germline CDR1 and CDR2: LGHNT and FRNRAP. The CDR3 sequence is 12 residues long. Here the CDR3 reads CASGPPGETQYF. The CDR3 nucleotides read TGTGCTAGTGGTCCCCCCGGAGAGACCCAGTACTTC.

The CDR3 here is CAGRGGSSYNEQFF. In DNA, the CDR3 is TGTGCCGGGCGAGGGGGGAGCTCCTACAATGAGCAGTTCTTC. V and J are TRBV30 and TRBJ2-1, with D perhaps assigned TRBD1 or TRBD2 (6 bases each). Germline CDR1 is GTSNPN and CDR2 is SVGIG (reference sequence). V lost 8 bases and J 0 bases, leaving 14 bases between the germline ends. The CDR3 runs to 14 residues. Combining the CDR3 with reference TRBV30 and TRBJ2-1 gives the whole variable domain SQTIHQWPATLVQPVGSPLSLECTVEGTSNPNLYWYRQAAGRGLQLLFYSVGIGQISSEVPQNLSASRPQDRQFILSSKKLLLSDSGFYLCAGRGGSSYNEQFFGPGTRLTVL.

The chain couples TRBV30 to TRBJ1-4; D is perhaps TRBD1 (5 bases). This CDR3 is built from 17 residues. Looked up from germline, CDR1 is GTSNPN and CDR2 is SVGIG (reference sequence). V gave up 2 bases and J gave up 2 bases, with 18 bases separating them. The chain's CDR3 is CAWSTRGGKRTNEKLFF. The DNA for the CDR3 is TGTGCCTGGAGTACAAGGGGCGGGAAAAGGACTAATGAAAAACTGTTTTTT.

In this sample, this clone turned up once. The J gene is TRBJ2-2, the V gene TRBV19; 10 nucleotides agree with TRBD1. CDR3 size: 15 residues. Trimming removed 8 bases from V and 4 bases from J; junction bases left unmatched: 7. The germline V gene encodes CDR1 LNHDA and CDR2 SQIVND (reference sequence). Here the CDR3 reads CASADRGVGTGELFF. The CDR3 coding sequence is TGTGCCAGTGCGGACAGGGGGGTGGGCACCGGGGAGCTGTTTTTT.

Written as DNA, the CDR3 is TGTGCCAGCAGCATACCATACCGGACCCTGGAGGGTGCTGAAGCTTTCTTT. Translation gives CASSIPYRTLEGAEAFF. J is TRBJ1-1 and V is TRBV7-9, with D uncertain. With 5 bases removed from V and 6 bases from J, the gap between germline ends came to 25 bases. Germline V gene data show CDR1 as SEHNR and CDR2 as FQNEAQ (reference sequence). There are 17 residues in the CDR3.

The chain is built from TRBV27 and TRBJ2-3; perhaps TRBD1 as D (6 bases). This CDR3 spans 18 amino acids. Germline CDR1 is MNHEY and CDR2 is SMNVEV (reference sequence). V was trimmed by 2 bases and J by 0 bases, leaving 18 bases between them. The CDR3 spells CASSLLLGGTGSTDTQYF. CDR3 in DNA: TGTGCCAGCAGTTTACTCCTTGGGGGAACAGGGAGCACAGATACGCAGTATTTT.

The rearrangement links TRBV28 to TRBJ1-5, with a tentative D call TRBD1 (6 bases). The CDR3 covers 15 residues. Deletions cut 2 bases from V and 4 bases from J, with 12 bases between. Germline loops: CDR1 MDHEN, CDR2 SYDVKM. The DNA for the CDR3 is TGTGCCAGCAGTTTAACTCGGGGGGCGAATCAGCCCCAGCATTTT. Encoded protein: CASSLTRGANQPQHF.

The J gene is TRBJ1-5, the V gene TRBV7-2, with 9 bases matching TRBD1. Germline V gives CDR1 SGHTA, CDR2 FQGNSA. This CDR3 region has 15 residues. Trimming cost V 1 base and J 6 bases; bases outside gene matches: 4. CDR3 DNA sequence: TGTGCCAGCAGCTTAGGAAGGACAGGGGTTCAGCCCCAGCATTTT. Its protein is CASSLGRTGVQPQHF.